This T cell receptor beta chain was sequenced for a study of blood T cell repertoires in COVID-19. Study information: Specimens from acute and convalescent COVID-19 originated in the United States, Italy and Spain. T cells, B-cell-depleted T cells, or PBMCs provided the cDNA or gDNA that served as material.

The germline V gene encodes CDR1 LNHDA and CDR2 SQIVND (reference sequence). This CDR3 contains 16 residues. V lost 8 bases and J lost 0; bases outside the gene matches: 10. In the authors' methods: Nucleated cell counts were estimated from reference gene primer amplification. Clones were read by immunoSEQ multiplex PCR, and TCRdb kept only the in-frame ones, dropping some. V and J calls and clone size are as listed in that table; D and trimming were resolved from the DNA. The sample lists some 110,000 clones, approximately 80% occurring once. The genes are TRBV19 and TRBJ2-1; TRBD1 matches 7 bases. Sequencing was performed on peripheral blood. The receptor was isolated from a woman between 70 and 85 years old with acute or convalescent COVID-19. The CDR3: CASSGGQAGSYNEQFF. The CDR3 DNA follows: TGTGCCAGTTCGGGCGGACAGGCCGGCTCCTACAATGAGCAGTTCTTC.